These 2 T cell receptor beta chains originate from one sample sequenced in a study of graft-versus-host responses after intestinal transplantation. No cognate antigen is known for these TCRs. The table came from immunoSEQ multiplex PCR; TCRdb's copy has only in-frame clones and leaves some out. The sample lists more than 95,000 clones, about 90% occurring once. Specimen: unstimulated CD4+ T cells sorted from spleen or lymph node cells, collected before intestinal transplant. The receptors derive from a human donor who received an intestinal transplant.

This chain uses TRBV19 with TRBJ1-6, with TRBD1 matching 8 bases. The V segment lost 6 bases and the J segment 8 bases; nucleotides outside the gene matches: 9. Germline V gives CDR1 LNHDA, CDR2 SQIVND (reference sequence). CDR3 length: 15 amino acids. The CDR3 region is CASRDRAGGYSPLHF. CDR3 nucleotide sequence: TGTGCCAGTAGGGACAGGGCAGGTGGCTATTCACCCCTCCACTTT.

This clone has a single count. The chain is built from TRBV7-9 and TRBJ2-5, with D maybe TRBD2 (6 bases). The J call is doubtful: the DNA matches TRBJ2-7 better. The germline V gene has CDR1 SEHNR and CDR2 FQNEAQ (reference sequence). The CDR3 is 13 residues long. As DNA, the CDR3 is TGTGCCAGCAGCTCAGGAGGGACCTACGAGCAGTACTTC. Protein: CASSSGGTYEQYF.